These 15 T cell receptor beta chains were all obtained from the same sample, sequenced in a study of T cells after posttransplantation cyclophosphamide. Sequencing was performed with immunoSEQ multiplex PCR; in TCRdb, only in-frame clones are kept and a portion is missing. The repertoire consists of some 10,000 clones, with 80% to 90% occurring once and the leading ten covering under 7%. A marrow graft followed busulfan-fludarabine conditioning, with cyclophosphamide on days +3 and +4. Material: PBMCs, obtained after allogeneic stem cell transplant with posttransplant cyclophosphamide. These receptors came from a female patient aged 50-60 years who received an allogeneic stem cell transplant from a related donor, was CMV-positive, and had no GVHD. Part of the T cell pool may stem from the graft donor.

J is TRBJ1-3 and V is TRBV30; D call uncertain. This CDR3 has 12 residues. In germline, CDR1 is GTSNPN, CDR2 SVGIG (reference sequence). Trimming took 4 bases from V and 1 from J, leaving 5 bases between them. The DNA for the CDR3 is TGTGCCTGGATTTCGTCTGGAAACACCATATATTTT. Protein sequence: CAWISSGNTIYF.

This clone is a singleton in its sample. The chain is built from TRBV2 and TRBJ1-5; possible D gene TRBD1, 6 bases. This CDR3 has 15 residues. Looked up from germline, CDR1 is SNHLY and CDR2 is FYNNEI. Trimming stripped 2 bases from V and 3 bases from J, with 11 bases between. In DNA, the CDR3 is TGTGCCAGCAGTGAATCGACAGGAATCAATCAGCCCCAGCATTTT. It yields the protein CASSESTGINQPQHF.

V and J are TRBV19 and TRBJ1-5; 7 bases are shared with TRBD1. The CDR3 extends over 14 amino acids. Germline CDR1 and CDR2: LNHDA and SQIVND (reference sequence). Trimming at V came to 1 base and at J to 5 bases, leaving 2 bases not matched to a gene. DNA of the CDR3: TGTGCCAGTAGTATAGGACAGGGTCATCAGCCCCAGCATTTT. It is translated as CASSIGQGHQPQHF.

CDR3 residues: CASTPGGVSGNYGYTF. CDR3 in DNA: TGTGCCAGCACCCCTGGGGGGGTCTCTGGTAACTATGGCTACACCTTC. The rearrangement joins TRBV28 to TRBJ1-2; D is possibly TRBD1 (5 bases). The V gene lost 7 bases and the J gene lost 1 base, with 19 bases spanning the gap. Germline V gene sequence: CDR1 MDHEN, CDR2 SYDVKM. The length of the CDR3 is 16 residues.

This clone was observed a single time. The V call is TRBV7-9, the J call TRBJ2-5, with 10 positions matching TRBD2. The length of the CDR3 is 18 residues. The V segment lost 4 bases and the J segment 3 bases; nucleotides outside the gene matches: 14. Germline CDR1 reads SEHNR; CDR2 reads FQNEAQ (reference sequence). DNA of the CDR3: TGTGCCAGCAGCTCCCAGCCGAGGGCTAGCGGGGGTGAAGAGACCCAGTACTTC. Protein product: CASSSQPRASGGEETQYF.

This clone has a handful of counts. The chain is built from TRBV7-9 and TRBJ2-5, with D unresolved. Germline CDR1 is SEHNR and CDR2 is FQNEAQ (reference sequence). Trimming shortened V by 3 bases and J by 5 bases, and 4 bases separated the two germline ends. The CDR3 runs to 11 residues. This CDR3 reads CASSFSETQYF. The CDR3 nucleotides read TGTGCCAGCAGCTTTTCTGAGACCCAGTACTTC.

The CDR3 protein is CASSLFLAAPHNEQFF. The CDR3 region has the DNA TGTGCCAGCAGTTTATTTCTAGCGGCCCCCCACAATGAGCAGTTCTTC. The gene calls are TRBV27 and TRBJ2-1, with 7 bases fitting TRBD2. The CDR3 covers 16 residues. The trim removed 1 base at V and 5 bases at J, leaving 8 bases unmatched. Germline loops: CDR1 MNHEY, CDR2 SMNVEV (reference sequence).

The CDR3 DNA follows: TGTGCCAGCAGCCCCGTAACAGGGGGGGCCGGGGAGCTGTTTTTT. Amino acid sequence: CASSPVTGGAGELFF. The chain joins TRBV7-9 to TRBJ2-2; tentative D call: TRBD1 (8 bases). CDR1 and CDR2 (germline): SEHNR, FQNEAQ (reference sequence). The length of the CDR3 is 15 residues. The V and J ends lost 5 bases and 6 bases respectively, with 16 bases between them. The variable domain in full, completed from reference TRBV7-9 and TRBJ2-2, reads DTGVSQNPRHKITKRGQNVTFRCDPISEHNRLYWYRQTLGQGPEFLTYFQNEAQLEKSRLLSDRFSAERPKGSFSTLEIQRTEQGDSAMYLCASSPVTGGAGELFFGEGSRLTVL.

The V call is TRBV15, the J call TRBJ1-2; the D is unclear. The V gene's germline CDR1 is LNHNV and CDR2 YYDKDF (reference sequence). CDR3 length: 13 amino acids. Trimming stripped 1 base from V and 0 bases from J, with 3 bases between. The CDR3 reads CATSRAANYGYTF. CDR3 in DNA: TGTGCCACCAGCAGAGCCGCTAACTATGGCTACACCTTC.

This chain uses TRBV27 with TRBJ1-6, with D uncertain. Looked up from germline, CDR1 is MNHEY and CDR2 is SMNVEV (reference sequence). This CDR3 comprises 13 residues. Trimming stripped 1 base from V and 9 bases from J, with 7 bases between. Here the CDR3 DNA reads TGTGCCAGCAGTTTATTTGGGAGTTCACCCCTCCACTTT. Its translation is CASSLFGSSPLHF.

The V gene is TRBV4-3, the J gene TRBJ2-7; 7 positions agree with TRBD1. With 6 bases clipped from V and 4 bases from J, the junction kept 15 bases outside the gene matches. The CDR3 is made up of 16 amino acids. Germline values: CDR1 LGHNA, CDR2 YSLEER. The DNA of the CDR3 is TGCGCCAGCAGACCCCTATCGACAGGGAAAACGTACGAGCAGTACTTC. This codes for CASRPLSTGKTYEQYF.

This clone showed up just a few times. The chain is built from TRBV2 and TRBJ1-2; 7 bases map to TRBD1. V lost 4 bases to trimming and J lost 8 bases; unmatched junction nucleotides: 10. The germline V gene has CDR1 SNHLY and CDR2 FYNNEI. The CDR3 length is 14 residues. The DNA for the CDR3 is TGTGCCAGCAGTGTTCAGGGGGATATAACGGGCTACACCTTC. Protein product: CASSVQGDITGYTF.

The V call is TRBV12-5, the J call TRBJ1-2; D remains ambiguous. Deletions cut 9 bases from V and 1 base from J, with 9 bases between. This CDR3 is 12 amino acids long. The germline gives CDR1 LGHNT, CDR2 FRNRAP. CDR3 amino acids: CASERLNYGYTF. DNA for the CDR3: TGTGCTAGCGAAAGACTTAACTATGGCTACACCTTC. Supplemented by reference TRBV12-5 and TRBJ1-2, the full variable domain reads DARVTQTPRHKVTEMGQEVTMRCQPILGHNTVFWYRQTMMQGLELLAYFRNRAPLDDSGMPKDRFSAEMPDATLATLKIQPSEPRDSAVYFCASERLNYGYTFGSGTRLTVV.

This chain links TRBV9 with TRBJ2-1; TRBD2 might be the D (6 bases). Germline loops: CDR1 SGDLS, CDR2 YYNGEE. The CDR3 covers 14 residues. V dropped 0 bases and J dropped 7 bases, with 11 bases sitting between them. The CDR3, as DNA: TGTGCCAGCAGCGTAGCGGGGGTAGGAAATGAGCAGTTCTTC. It specifies CASSVAGVGNEQFF.

V and J are TRBV27 and TRBJ2-5; 7 bases agree with TRBD2. The closer fit of TRBJ2-7 to the DNA end suggests the J call may be wrong. The CDR3 totals 14 residues. Germline CDR1 and CDR2: MNHEY and SMNVEV (reference sequence). This chain's CDR3 is CASSLGGGRSEQYF. The DNA for the CDR3 is TGTGCCAGCAGTCTGGGGGGGGGAAGGTCCGAGCAGTACTTC.